These 22 T cell receptor beta chains were all obtained from the same sample, sequenced in a study of beta chain features in type 1 diabetes. Since all of the isolated RNA was reverse transcribed, expressed TCRB transcripts were what got sequenced. Clones were read by immunoSEQ multiplex PCR, and TCRdb kept only the in-frame ones, dropping some. The table shows about 140,000 clones, with 6.9% occurring only once. Sequenced input: central memory CD4+ T cells from blood. The receptors derive from a woman in her twenties or thirties in good health.

This clone was seen a handful of times. The chain uses TRBV7-8 and TRBJ1-1, with 8 nucleotides matching TRBD1. CDR1 and CDR2 (germline): SGHVS, FQNEAQ. The length of the CDR3 is 13 residues. J was trimmed by 8 bases and V by 3 bases; bases with no gene match: 5. In nucleotides, the CDR3 is TGTGCCAGCAGCTTTCTACGGACAGGGGAAGCTTTCTTT. Amino acid sequence: CASSFLRTGEAFF.

The chain employs TRBV7-8 and TRBJ2-3, with 9 bases identical to TRBD2. The CDR3 covers 15 residues. Germline CDR1 is SGHVS and CDR2 is FQNEAQ. Trimming removed 1 base from V and 6 bases from J; junction bases left unmatched: 5. Here the CDR3 DNA reads TGTGCCAGCAGCTTAGACCGCGGGAGGGCTGATACGCAGTATTTT. This sequence encodes CASSLDRGRADTQYF.

The chain links TRBV18 to TRBJ2-5; D is possibly TRBD1 (6 bases). V lost 8 bases, J lost 0 bases, and 10 bases lay in between. Germline CDR1 KGHSH, CDR2 LQKENI. The CDR3 runs to 13 residues. CDR3 DNA sequence: TGTGCCAGCACCCGACAGGACCAAGAGACCCAGTACTTC. It is translated as CASTRQDQETQYF.

This clone was seen ten or more times. The V gene is TRBV5-1, the J gene TRBJ2-7, with a tentative D call TRBD2 (6 bases). From germline, CDR1 is SGHRS and CDR2 YFSETQ. The V end lost 7 bases, the J end lost 3 bases, and 17 bases lay between the germline ends. The CDR3 is 14 amino acids. The CDR3 is CASYTGEANYEQYF. CDR3 nucleotide sequence: TGCGCCAGCTACACCGGGGAGGCGAACTACGAGCAGTACTTC.

This clone was recorded a few times. This chain connects TRBV7-8 to TRBJ1-4; the D gene is possibly TRBD1 (5 bases). Germline V CDR1 and CDR2: SGHVS, FQNEAQ. This CDR3 contains 16 residues. V lost 5 bases and J lost 7, with 20 bases in between. CDR3 sequence: CASSPRHGASGEKLFF. As DNA, the CDR3 is TGTGCCAGCAGCCCACGTCATGGGGCAAGTGGTGAAAAACTGTTTTTT. The complete variable domain, with remaining parts taken from reference TRBV7-8 and TRBJ1-4, reads GAGVSQSPRYKVAKRGQDVALRCDPISGHVSLFWYQQALGQGPEFLTYFQNEAQLDKSGLPSDRFFAERPEGSVSTLKIQRTQQEDSAVYLCASSPRHGASGEKLFFGSGTQLSVL.

This clone was counted a few times. The chain recombines TRBV30 with TRBJ2-5, with 10 bases lining up with TRBD1. The CDR3 is 12 residues long. Germline values: CDR1 GTSNPN, CDR2 SVGIG (reference sequence). With V trimmed by 5 bases and J by 5 bases, 2 bases remained unmatched. The CDR3: CAWDRGHETQYF. In nucleotides, the CDR3 is TGTGCCTGGGACAGGGGGCATGAGACCCAGTACTTC. Complete variable domain (other parts from reference TRBV30 and TRBJ2-5): SQTIHQWPATLVQPVGSPLSLECTVEGTSNPNLYWYRQAAGRGLQLLFYSVGIGQISSEVPQNLSASRPQDRQFILSSKKLLLSDSGFYLCAWDRGHETQYFGPGTRLLVL.

The genes are TRBV7-9 and TRBJ2-7; D unclear. The germline gives CDR1 SEHNR, CDR2 FQNEAQ (reference sequence). V was trimmed by 5 bases and J by 2 bases, leaving 10 bases between them. The CDR3 extends over 13 amino acids. CDR3 nucleotides: TGTGCCAGCAGCGTTAACAGAGCCTACGAGCAGTACTTC. As protein: CASSVNRAYEQYF.

Many counts were recorded for this clone. CDR3 bases: TGCAGCGTAGGAGGACGGCCTAACACTGAAGCTTTCTTT. Protein: CSVGGRPNTEAFF. The chain recombines TRBV29-1 with TRBJ1-1; D gene unclear. Trimming shortened V by 6 bases and J by 2 bases, and 13 bases separated the two germline ends. The CDR3 sequence is 13 residues long. The germline gives CDR1 SQVTM, CDR2 ANQGSEA.

The chain combines TRBV21-1 with TRBJ2-1; the D call in the table, TRBD1, was not verified against the DNA. TRBV21-1 represents a pseudogene. The CDR3 has 20 amino acids. CDR3 sequence: CASSKRTGFPLAQSYNEQFF. The CDR3 DNA follows: TGTGCCAGCAGCAAAAGAACAGGGTTTCCTCTAGCCCAATCCTACAATGAGCAGTTCTTC.

The rearrangement links TRBV4-3 to TRBJ2-5, with TRBD2 matching over 14 bases. The CDR3 is 19 residues long. J gave up 5 bases and V 1 base, and 12 bases lay outside the gene matches. CDR1 and CDR2 from the germline V gene are LGHNA and YSLEER. The CDR3 coding sequence is TGCGCCAGCAGCCAAGCCCCCGGGACTAGCGGGAGTGAGCTCGAGACCCAGTACTTC. This encodes CASSQAPGTSGSELETQYF.

The CDR3 sequence: CASSADFYEQYF. The CDR3 coding sequence is TGTGCCAGCAGTGCCGACTTCTACGAGCAGTACTTC. This sequence joins TRBV2 and TRBJ2-7; D is uncertain. Germline V gene lookup returns CDR1 SNHLY and CDR2 FYNNEI. The CDR3 covers 12 residues. Deletions cut 4 bases from V and 3 bases from J, with 7 bases between. Full variable domain (outside the CDR3, taken from reference TRBV2 and TRBJ2-7): EPEVTQTPSHQVTQMGQEVILRCVPISNHLYFYWYRQILGQKVEFLVSFYNNEISEKSEIFDDQFSVERPDGSNFTLKIRSTKLEDSAMYFCASSADFYEQYFGPGTRLTVT.

The chain has TRBV4-3 and TRBJ2-1, with D possibly being TRBD2 (5 bases). Trimming pared 10 bases from V and 6 bases from J, leaving 19 bases between. Germline CDR1 LGHNA, CDR2 YSLEER. The CDR3 extends over 14 amino acids. The CDR3 loop is CATQARAGGNEQFF. CDR3 sequence (DNA): TGCGCCACCCAGGCAAGGGCAGGAGGCAATGAGCAGTTCTTC.

This clone was observed a few times. For the CDR3, the DNA is TGTGCCAGCAAGGGAGGGGCATCAGGGCAGCCCCAGCATTTT. The encoded protein is CASKGGASGQPQHF. The chain joins TRBV2 to TRBJ1-5, with D possibly being TRBD1 (5 bases). Trimming pared 7 bases from V and 7 bases from J, leaving 17 bases between. Germline V CDR1 and CDR2: SNHLY, FYNNEI. The CDR3 is 14 amino acids. Full variable domain (outside the CDR3, taken from reference TRBV2 and TRBJ1-5): EPEVTQTPSHQVTQMGQEVILRCVPISNHLYFYWYRQILGQKVEFLVSFYNNEISEKSEIFDDQFSVERPDGSNFTLKIRSTKLEDSAMYFCASKGGASGQPQHFGDGTRLSIL.

The chain joins TRBV18 to TRBJ2-1; 7 bases match TRBD2. V trimming: 3 bases; J trimming: 8 bases; junction bases outside the gene matches: 7. This CDR3 contains 14 residues. CDR1 and CDR2 from the germline V gene are KGHSH and LQKENI. CDR3 bases: TGTGCCAGCTCACCGGGCTTGGCGGGGGATGAGCAGTTCTTC. Amino acid sequence: CASSPGLAGDEQFF.

In this sample, this clone turned up a few times. J is TRBJ1-1 and V is TRBV7-2, with D maybe TRBD1 (5 bases). The germline V gene has CDR1 SGHTA and CDR2 FQGNSA. The CDR3 extends over 14 amino acids. V lost 1 base to trimming and J lost 4 bases, with 10 bases between them. CDR3: CASSLEQGSTEAFF. CDR3 bases: TGTGCCAGCAGCTTAGAGCAGGGCAGCACTGAAGCTTTCTTT.

This clone was seen a few times. This chain connects TRBV29-1 to TRBJ2-7; D perhaps matches TRBD1 (6 bases). The V end was cut by 1 base, the J end by 2 bases, with 9 bases between. This CDR3 has 13 amino acids. Germline V gene lookup returns CDR1 SQVTM and CDR2 ANQGSEA. Written as DNA, the CDR3 is TGCAGCGTTGAAGGGGACAACGCCTACGAGCAGTACTTC. Protein product: CSVEGDNAYEQYF.

The V and J genes are TRBV28 and TRBJ2-5; 7 nucleotides line up with TRBD2. Germline V gene lookup returns CDR1 MDHEN and CDR2 SYDVKM. The CDR3 length is 13 residues. The ends lost 11 bases at V and 2 bases at J; junction bases unmatched: 8. CDR3 protein: CAGMRGGQETQYF. CDR3 coding DNA: TGTGCCGGCATGCGCGGGGGACAAGAGACCCAGTACTTC.

This chain uses TRBV2 with TRBJ2-3; TRBD2 might be the D (6 bases). The CDR3 consists of 15 residues. Germline CDR1 SNHLY, CDR2 FYNNEI. Trimming shortened V by 8 bases and J by 4 bases, and 19 bases separated the two germline ends. Here the CDR3 DNA reads TGTGCCAGCCTGGAGGGGACTCCGGCGGCAGATACGCAGTATTTT. This encodes CASLEGTPAADTQYF.

This clone was detected a few times. The gene calls are TRBV2 and TRBJ1-2; D unresolved. CDR1 is SNHLY and CDR2 is FYNNEI in the germline V gene. V dropped 2 bases and J dropped 8 bases, with 18 bases sitting between them. This CDR3 region has 15 residues. CDR3 bases: TGTGCCAGCAGTGAAATAGGGAGTCGGGGAAAAGGCTACACCTTC. Residues: CASSEIGSRGKGYTF.

This clone came up many times. The chain is built from TRBV7-9 and TRBJ2-1; 9 bases align to TRBD2. Germline V gives CDR1 SEHNR, CDR2 FQNEAQ (reference sequence). Trimming took 1 base from V and 7 from J; bases not matched to a gene: 2. CDR3 length equals 14 residues. This CDR3 reads CASSLELAGNEQFF. The DNA of the CDR3 is TGTGCCAGCAGCTTAGAGCTAGCGGGAAATGAGCAGTTCTTC.

The sample holds a few counts of this clone. This sequence joins TRBV9 and TRBJ2-1, with 10 bases fitting TRBD2. V dropped 4 bases and J dropped 16; count of bases not matched to a gene: 5. The CDR3 is 11 residues long. Germline V lookup: CDR1 SGDLS, CDR2 YYNGEE. CDR3 sequence: CASSSSGSFFF. CDR3 nucleotide sequence: TGTGCCAGCAGCTCTAGCGGGAGTTTTTTCTTC.

This clone has only a few counts. This chain links TRBV4-3 with TRBJ2-1; 11 positions agree with TRBD2. In germline, CDR1 is LGHNA, CDR2 YSLEER. With V trimmed by 4 bases and J by 5 bases, 10 bases remained unmatched. This CDR3 is 17 amino acids long. CDR3 residues: CASSRNAGTSGHNEQFF. CDR3 in DNA: TGCGCCAGCAGCCGGAACGCCGGGACTAGCGGCCACAATGAGCAGTTCTTC.